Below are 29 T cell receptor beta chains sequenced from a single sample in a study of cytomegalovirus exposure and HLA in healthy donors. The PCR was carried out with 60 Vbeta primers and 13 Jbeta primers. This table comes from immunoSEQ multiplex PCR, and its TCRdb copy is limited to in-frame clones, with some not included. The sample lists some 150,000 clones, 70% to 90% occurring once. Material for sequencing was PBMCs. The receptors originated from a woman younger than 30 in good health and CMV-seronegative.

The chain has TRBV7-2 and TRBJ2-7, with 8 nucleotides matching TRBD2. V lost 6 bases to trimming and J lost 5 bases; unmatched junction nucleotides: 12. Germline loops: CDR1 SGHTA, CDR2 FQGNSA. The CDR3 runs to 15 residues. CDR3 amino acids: CASRFNGGVRNEQYF. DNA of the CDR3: TGTGCCAGCAGGTTCAACGGGGGGGTGAGGAACGAGCAGTACTTC.

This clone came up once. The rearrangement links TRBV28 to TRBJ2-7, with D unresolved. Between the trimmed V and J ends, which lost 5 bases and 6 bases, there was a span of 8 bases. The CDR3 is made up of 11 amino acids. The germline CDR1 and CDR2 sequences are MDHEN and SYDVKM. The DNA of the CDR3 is TGTGCCAGCAGTGCGTACGGCGAGCAGTACTTC. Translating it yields CASSAYGEQYF.

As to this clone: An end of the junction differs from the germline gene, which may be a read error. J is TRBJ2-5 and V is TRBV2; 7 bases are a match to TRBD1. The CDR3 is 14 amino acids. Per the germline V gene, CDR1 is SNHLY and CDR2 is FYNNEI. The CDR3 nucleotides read TGTGCCAGCAGATGGACAGGCCTCCAAGGGACCCAGTACTTC. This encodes CASRWTGLQGTQYF.

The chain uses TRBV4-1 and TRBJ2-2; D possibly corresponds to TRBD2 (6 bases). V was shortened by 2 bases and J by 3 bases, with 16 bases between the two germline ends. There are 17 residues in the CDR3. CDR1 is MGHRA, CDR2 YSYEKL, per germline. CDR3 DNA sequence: TGCGCCAGCAGCCAATATGCCGCGGGCGGGGACACCGGGGAGCTGTTTTTT. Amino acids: CASSQYAAGGDTGELFF.

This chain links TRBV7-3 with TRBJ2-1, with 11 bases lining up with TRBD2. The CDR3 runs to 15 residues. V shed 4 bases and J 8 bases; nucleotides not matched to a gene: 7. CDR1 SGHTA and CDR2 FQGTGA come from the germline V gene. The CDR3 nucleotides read TGTGCCAGCAGCTCCACTAGCGGGAGTTTCGATGAGCAGTTCTTC. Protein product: CASSSTSGSFDEQFF.

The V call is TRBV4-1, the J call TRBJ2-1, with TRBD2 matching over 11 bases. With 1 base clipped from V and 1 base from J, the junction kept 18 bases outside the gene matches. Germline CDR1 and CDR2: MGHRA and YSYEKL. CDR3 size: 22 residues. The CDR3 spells CASSQAFSTVAGGNKSYNEQFF. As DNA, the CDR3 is TGCGCCAGCAGCCAAGCGTTTTCCACTGTAGCGGGAGGGAATAAATCCTACAATGAGCAGTTCTTC.

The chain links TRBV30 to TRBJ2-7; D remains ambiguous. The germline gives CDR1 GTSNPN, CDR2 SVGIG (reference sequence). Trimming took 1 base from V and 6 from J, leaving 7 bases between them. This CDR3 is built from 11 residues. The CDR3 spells CAWSALLEQYF. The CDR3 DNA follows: TGTGCCTGGAGTGCCCTTCTCGAGCAGTACTTC.

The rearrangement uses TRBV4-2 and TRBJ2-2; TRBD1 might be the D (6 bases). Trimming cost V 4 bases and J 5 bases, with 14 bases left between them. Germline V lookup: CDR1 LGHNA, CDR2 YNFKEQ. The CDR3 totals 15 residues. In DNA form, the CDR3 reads TGTGCCAGCAGCCGCCCAGGGGATATGACCGGGGAGCTGTTTTTT. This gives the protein CASSRPGDMTGELFF.

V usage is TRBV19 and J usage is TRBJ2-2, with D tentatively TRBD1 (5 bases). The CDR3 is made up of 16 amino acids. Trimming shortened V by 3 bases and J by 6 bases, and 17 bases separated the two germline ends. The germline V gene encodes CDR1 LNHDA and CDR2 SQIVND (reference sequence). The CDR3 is CASSIGQGIKPGELFF. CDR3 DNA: TGTGCCAGTAGTATCGGGCAGGGAATAAAGCCCGGGGAGCTGTTTTTT. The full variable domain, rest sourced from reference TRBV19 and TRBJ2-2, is DGGITQSPKYLFRKEGQNVTLSCEQNLNHDAMYWYRQDPGQGLRLIYYSQIVNDFQKGDIAEGYSVSREKKESFPLTVTSAQKNPTAFYLCASSIGQGIKPGELFFGEGSRLTVL.

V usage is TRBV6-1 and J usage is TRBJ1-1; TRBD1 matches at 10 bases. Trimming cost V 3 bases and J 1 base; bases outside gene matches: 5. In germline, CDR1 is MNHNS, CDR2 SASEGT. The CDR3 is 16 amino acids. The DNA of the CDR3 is TGTGCCAGCAGTGAGACAGGGGGCGGCACGAACACTGAAGCTTTCTTT. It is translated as CASSETGGGTNTEAFF.

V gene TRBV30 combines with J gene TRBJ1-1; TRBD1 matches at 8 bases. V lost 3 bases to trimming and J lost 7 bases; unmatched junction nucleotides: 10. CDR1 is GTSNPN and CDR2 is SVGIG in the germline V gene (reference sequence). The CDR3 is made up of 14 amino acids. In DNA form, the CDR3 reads TGTGCCTGGAGCTGGACAGGGAGGAGTTGTGAAGCTTTCTTT. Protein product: CAWSWTGRSCEAFF.

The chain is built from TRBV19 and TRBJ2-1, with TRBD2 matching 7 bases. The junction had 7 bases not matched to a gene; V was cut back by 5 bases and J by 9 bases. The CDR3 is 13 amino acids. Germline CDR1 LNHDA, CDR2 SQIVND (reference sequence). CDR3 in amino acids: CASSVTSSGEQFF. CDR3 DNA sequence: TGTGCCAGTAGTGTGACTAGCTCCGGTGAGCAGTTCTTC.

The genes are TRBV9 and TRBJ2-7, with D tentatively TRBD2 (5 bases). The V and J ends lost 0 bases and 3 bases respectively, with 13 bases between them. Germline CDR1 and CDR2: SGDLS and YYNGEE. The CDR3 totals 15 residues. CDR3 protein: CASSVGDGMFYEQYF. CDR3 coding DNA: TGTGCCAGCAGCGTAGGTGACGGGATGTTCTACGAGCAGTACTTC.

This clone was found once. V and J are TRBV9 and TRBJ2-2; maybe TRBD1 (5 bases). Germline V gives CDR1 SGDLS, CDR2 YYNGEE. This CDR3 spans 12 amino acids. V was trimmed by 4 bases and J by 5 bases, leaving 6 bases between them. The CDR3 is CASSKGTGELFF. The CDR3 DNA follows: TGTGCCAGCAGCAAGGGGACCGGGGAGCTGTTTTTT.

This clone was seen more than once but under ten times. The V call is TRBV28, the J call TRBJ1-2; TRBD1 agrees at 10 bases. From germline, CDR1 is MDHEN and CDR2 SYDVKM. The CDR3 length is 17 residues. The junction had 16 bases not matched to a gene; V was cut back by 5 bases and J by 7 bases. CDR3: CASSPLGQGEVGFGYTF. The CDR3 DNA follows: TGTGCCAGCAGTCCACTAGGACAGGGGGAGGTCGGGTTTGGCTACACCTTC.

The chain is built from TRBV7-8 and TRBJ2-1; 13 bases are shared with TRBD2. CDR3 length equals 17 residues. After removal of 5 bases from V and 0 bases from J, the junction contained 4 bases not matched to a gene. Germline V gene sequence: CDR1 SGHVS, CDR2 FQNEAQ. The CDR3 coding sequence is TGTGCCAGCAGCAAACGGACTAGCGGGAGCTCCTACAATGAGCAGTTCTTC. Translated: CASSKRTSGSSYNEQFF.

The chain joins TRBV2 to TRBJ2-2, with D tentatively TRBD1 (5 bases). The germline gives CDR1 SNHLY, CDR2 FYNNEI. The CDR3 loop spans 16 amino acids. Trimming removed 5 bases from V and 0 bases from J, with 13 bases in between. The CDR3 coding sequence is TGTGCCAGCAGTACCAGGACATTAGCGAACACCGGGGAGCTGTTTTTT. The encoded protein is CASSTRTLANTGELFF.

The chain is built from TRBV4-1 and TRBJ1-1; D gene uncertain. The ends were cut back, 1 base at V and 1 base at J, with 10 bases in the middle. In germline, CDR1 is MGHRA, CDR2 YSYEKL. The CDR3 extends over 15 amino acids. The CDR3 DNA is TGCGCCAGCAGCCAAGGTGACACAGCGAACACTGAAGCTTTCTTT. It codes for CASSQGDTANTEAFF.

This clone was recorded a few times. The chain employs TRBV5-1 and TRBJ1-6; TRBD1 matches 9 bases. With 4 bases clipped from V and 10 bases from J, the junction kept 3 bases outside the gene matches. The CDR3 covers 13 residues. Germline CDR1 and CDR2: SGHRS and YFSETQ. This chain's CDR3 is CASSPGQGSPLHF. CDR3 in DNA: TGCGCCAGCAGCCCGGGACAGGGCTCACCCCTCCACTTT.

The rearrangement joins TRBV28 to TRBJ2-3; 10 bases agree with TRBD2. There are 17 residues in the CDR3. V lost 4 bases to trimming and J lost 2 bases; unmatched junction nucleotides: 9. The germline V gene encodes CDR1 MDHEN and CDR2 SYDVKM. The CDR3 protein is CASSSRTSGGLTDTQYF. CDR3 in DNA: TGTGCCAGCAGTTCCAGGACTAGCGGAGGGCTCACAGATACGCAGTATTTT.

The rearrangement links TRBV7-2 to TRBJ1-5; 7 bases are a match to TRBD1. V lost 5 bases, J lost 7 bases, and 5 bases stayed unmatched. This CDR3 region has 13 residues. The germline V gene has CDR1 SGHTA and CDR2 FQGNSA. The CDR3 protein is CASSVRGQQPQHF. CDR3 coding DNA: TGTGCCAGCAGCGTAAGGGGGCAACAGCCCCAGCATTTT.

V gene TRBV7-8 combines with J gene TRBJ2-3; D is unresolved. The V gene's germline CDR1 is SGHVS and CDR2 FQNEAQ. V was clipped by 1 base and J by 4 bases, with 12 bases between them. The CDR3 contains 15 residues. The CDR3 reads CASSLDGLRADTQYF. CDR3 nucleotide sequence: TGTGCCAGCAGCTTAGATGGTCTAAGAGCAGATACGCAGTATTTT.

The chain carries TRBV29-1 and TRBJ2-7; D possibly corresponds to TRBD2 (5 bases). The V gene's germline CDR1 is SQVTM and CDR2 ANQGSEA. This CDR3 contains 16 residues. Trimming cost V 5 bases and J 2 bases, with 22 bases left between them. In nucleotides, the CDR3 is TGCAGCGTTTCCTGGCGCCGGGAAAAAGGGACCTACGAGCAGTACTTC. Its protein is CSVSWRREKGTYEQYF.

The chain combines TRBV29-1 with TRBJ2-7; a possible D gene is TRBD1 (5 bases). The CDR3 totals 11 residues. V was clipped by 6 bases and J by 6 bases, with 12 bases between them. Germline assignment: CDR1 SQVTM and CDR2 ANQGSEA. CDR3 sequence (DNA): TGCAGCGTGGGGTCACAGGCCGAGCAGTACTTC. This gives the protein CSVGSQAEQYF.

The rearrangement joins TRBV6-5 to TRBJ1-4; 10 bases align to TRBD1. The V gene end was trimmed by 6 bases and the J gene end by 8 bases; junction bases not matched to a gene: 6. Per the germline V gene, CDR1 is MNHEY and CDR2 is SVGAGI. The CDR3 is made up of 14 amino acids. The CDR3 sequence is CASSRGQGREKLFF. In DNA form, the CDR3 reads TGTGCCAGCAGCCGGGGACAGGGGCGCGAAAAACTGTTTTTT.

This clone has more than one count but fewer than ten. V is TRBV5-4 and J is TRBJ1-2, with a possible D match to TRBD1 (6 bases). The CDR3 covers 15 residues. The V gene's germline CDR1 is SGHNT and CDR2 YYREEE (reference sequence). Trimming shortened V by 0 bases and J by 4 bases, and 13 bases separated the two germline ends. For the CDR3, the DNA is TGTGCCAGCAGCTTGGCCGGACGGGACACCTATGGCTACACCTTC. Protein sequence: CASSLAGRDTYGYTF.

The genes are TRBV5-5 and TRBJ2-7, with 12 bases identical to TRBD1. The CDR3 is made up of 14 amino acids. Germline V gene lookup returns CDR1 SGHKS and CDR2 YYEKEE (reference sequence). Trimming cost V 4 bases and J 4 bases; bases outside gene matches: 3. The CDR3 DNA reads TGTGCCAGCAGCACGGGACAGGGGGCGTACGAGCAGTACTTC. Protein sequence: CASSTGQGAYEQYF.

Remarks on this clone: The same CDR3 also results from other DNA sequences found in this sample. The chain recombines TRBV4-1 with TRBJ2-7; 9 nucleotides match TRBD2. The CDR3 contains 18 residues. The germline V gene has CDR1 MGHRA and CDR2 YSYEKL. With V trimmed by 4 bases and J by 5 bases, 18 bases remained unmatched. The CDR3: CASSRRSSGGRDRHEQYF. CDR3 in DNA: TGCGCCAGCAGCCGAAGATCCAGCGGGGGGCGGGACCGGCACGAGCAGTACTTC.

For the CDR3, the DNA is TGTGCCACCAGCAGAGGTAGCGCCGCAACTAATGAAAAACTGTTTTTT. Encoded protein: CATSRGSAATNEKLFF. The chain recombines TRBV15 with TRBJ1-4; D call uncertain. Germline V gene lookup returns CDR1 LNHNV and CDR2 YYDKDF (reference sequence). Trimming left V 1 base short and J 0 bases short, with 9 bases between. The CDR3 is made up of 16 amino acids.